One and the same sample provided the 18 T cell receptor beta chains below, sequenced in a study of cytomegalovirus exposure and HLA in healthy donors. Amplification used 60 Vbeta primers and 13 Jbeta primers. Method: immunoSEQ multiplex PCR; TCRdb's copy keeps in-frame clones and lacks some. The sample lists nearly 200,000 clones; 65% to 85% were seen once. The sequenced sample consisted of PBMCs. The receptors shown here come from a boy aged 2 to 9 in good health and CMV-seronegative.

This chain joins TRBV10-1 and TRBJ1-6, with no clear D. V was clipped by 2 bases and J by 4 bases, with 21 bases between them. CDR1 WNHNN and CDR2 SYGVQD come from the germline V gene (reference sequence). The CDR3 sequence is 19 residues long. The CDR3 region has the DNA TGCGCCAGCAGTGAGAGGTGGGCCCATATGAAGGCTTATAATTCACCCCTCCACTTT. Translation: CASSERWAHMKAYNSPLHF.

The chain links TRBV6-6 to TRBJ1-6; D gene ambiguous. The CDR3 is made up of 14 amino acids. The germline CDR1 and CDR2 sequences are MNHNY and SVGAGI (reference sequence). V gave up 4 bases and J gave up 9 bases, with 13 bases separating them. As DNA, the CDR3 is TGTGCCAGCAGTTGGGAGGGCGGCGGTTCACCCCTCCACTTT. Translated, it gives CASSWEGGGSPLHF.

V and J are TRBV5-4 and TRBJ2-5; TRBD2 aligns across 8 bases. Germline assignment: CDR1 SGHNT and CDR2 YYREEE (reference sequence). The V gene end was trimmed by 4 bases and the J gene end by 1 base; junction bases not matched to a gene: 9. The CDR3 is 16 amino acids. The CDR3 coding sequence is TGTGCCAGCAGCCTGCCGGGCGCGGGGGGCCAAGAGACCCAGTACTTC. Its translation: CASSLPGAGGQETQYF.

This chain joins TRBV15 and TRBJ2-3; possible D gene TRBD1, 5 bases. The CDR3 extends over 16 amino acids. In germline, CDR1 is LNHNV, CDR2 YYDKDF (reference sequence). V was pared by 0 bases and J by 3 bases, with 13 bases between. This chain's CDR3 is CATSRDRAAGTDTQYF. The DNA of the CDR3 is TGTGCCACCAGCAGAGACAGGGCGGCCGGAACAGATACGCAGTATTTT. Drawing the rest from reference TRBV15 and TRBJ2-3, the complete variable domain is DAMVIQNPRYQVTQFGKPVTLSCSQTLNHNVMYWYQQKSSQAPKLLFHYYDKDFNNEADTPDNFQSRRPNTSFCFLDIRSPGLGDTAMYLCATSRDRAAGTDTQYFGPGTRLTVL.

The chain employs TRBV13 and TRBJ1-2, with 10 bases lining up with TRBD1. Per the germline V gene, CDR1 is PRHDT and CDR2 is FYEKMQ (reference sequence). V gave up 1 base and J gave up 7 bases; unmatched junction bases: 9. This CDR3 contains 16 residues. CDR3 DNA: TGTGCCAGCAGCTTAGCGGGGGACAGGGGAAAAGGTGGCTACACCTTC. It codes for CASSLAGDRGKGGYTF.

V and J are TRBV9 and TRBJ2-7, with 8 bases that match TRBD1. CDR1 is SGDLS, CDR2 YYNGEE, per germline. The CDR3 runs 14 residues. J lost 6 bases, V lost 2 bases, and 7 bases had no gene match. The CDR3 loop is CASSVGQGESEQYF. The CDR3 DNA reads TGTGCCAGCAGCGTCGGACAGGGCGAATCCGAGCAGTACTTC.

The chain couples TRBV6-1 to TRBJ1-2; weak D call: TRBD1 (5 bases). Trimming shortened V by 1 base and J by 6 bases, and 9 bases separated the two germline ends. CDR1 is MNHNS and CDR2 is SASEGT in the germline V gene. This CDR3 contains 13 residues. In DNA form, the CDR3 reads TGTGCCAGCAGTGAAGATCAGGGCCATGGCTACACCTTC. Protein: CASSEDQGHGYTF.

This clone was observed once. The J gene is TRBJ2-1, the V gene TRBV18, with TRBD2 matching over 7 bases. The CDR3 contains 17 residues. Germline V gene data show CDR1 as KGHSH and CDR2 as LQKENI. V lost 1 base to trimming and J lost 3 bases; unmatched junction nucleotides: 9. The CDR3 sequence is CASSPRGGGTGYNEQFF. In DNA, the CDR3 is TGTGCCAGCTCACCACGCGGGGGAGGGACTGGCTACAATGAGCAGTTCTTC. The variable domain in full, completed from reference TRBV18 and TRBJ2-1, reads NAGVMQNPRHLVRRRGQEARLRCSPMKGHSHVYWYRQLPEEGLKFMVYLQKENIIDESGMPKERFSAEFPKEGPSILRIQQVVRGDSAAYFCASSPRGGGTGYNEQFFGPGTRLTVL.

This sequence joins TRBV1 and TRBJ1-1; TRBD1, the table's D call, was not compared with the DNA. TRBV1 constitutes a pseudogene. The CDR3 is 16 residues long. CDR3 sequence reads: CTSSQVRTGENTEAFF. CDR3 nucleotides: TGCACCAGCAGCCAAGTGAGGACAGGGGAGAACACTGAAGCTTTCTTT.

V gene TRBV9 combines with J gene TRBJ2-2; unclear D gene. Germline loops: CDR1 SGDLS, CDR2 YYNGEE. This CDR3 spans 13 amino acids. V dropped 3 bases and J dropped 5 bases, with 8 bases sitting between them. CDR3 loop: CASSGTMTGELFF. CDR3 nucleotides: TGTGCCAGCAGCGGTACTATGACCGGGGAGCTGTTTTTT. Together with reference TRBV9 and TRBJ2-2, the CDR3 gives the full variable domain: DSGVTQTPKHLITATGQRVTLRCSPRSGDLSVYWYQQSLDQGLQFLIQYYNGEERAKGNILERFSAQQFPDLHSELNLSSLELGDSALYFCASSGTMTGELFFGEGSRLTVL.

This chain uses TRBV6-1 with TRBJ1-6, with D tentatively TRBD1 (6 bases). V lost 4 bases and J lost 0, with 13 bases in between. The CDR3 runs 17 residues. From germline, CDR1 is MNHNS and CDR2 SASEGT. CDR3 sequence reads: CASSAKQGISYNSPLHF. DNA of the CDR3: TGTGCCAGCAGTGCCAAACAGGGAATCTCCTATAATTCACCCCTCCACTTT.

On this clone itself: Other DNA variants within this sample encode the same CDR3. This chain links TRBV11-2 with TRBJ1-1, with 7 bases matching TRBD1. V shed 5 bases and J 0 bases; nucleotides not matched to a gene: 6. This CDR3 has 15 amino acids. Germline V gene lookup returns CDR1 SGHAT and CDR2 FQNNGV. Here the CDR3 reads CASSPRTGMNTEAFF. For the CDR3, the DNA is TGTGCCAGCAGCCCACGGACAGGAATGAACACTGAAGCTTTCTTT.

The CDR3 protein is CASSDQVTYGYTF. The DNA of the CDR3 is TGTGCCAGCAGCGACCAGGTGACCTATGGCTACACCTTC. V usage is TRBV27 and J usage is TRBJ1-2; no clear D. The germline V gene has CDR1 MNHEY and CDR2 SMNVEV (reference sequence). CDR3 length equals 13 residues. Trimming pared 6 bases from V and 4 bases from J, leaving 12 bases between.

CDR3 DNA: TGTGCCAGTCGGACGGGACTGATGTCTGATGCGCAGTATTTT. This translates into CASRTGLMSDAQYF. The V and J genes are TRBV6-6 and TRBJ2-3, with D possibly being TRBD2 (6 bases). This CDR3 region has 14 residues. The germline gives CDR1 MNHNY, CDR2 SVGAGI (reference sequence). Trimming stripped 9 bases from V and 10 bases from J, with 23 bases between.

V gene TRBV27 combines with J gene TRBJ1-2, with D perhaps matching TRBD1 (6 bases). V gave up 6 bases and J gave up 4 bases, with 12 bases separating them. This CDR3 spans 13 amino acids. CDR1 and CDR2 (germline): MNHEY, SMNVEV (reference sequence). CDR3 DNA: TGTGCCAGCAGGGCGACAGGTGGCTATGGCTACACCTTC. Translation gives CASRATGGYGYTF.

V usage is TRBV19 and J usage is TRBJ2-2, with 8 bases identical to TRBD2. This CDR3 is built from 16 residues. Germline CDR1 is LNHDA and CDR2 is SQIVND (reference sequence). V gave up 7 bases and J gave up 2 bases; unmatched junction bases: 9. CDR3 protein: CASTSGRGANTGELFF. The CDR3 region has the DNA TGTGCCAGTACCTCAGGGCGGGGGGCCAACACCGGGGAGCTGTTTTTT.

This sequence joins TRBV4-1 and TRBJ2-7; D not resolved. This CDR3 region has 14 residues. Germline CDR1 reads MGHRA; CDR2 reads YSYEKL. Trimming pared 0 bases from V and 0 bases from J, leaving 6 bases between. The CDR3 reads CASSQDPSSYEQYF. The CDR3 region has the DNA TGCGCCAGCAGCCAAGATCCTAGCTCCTACGAGCAGTACTTC.

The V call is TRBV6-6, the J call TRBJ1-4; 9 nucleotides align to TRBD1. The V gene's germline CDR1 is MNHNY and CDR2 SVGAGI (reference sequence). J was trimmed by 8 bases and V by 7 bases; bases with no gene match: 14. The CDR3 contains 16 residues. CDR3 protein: CASISITGGAWEKLFF. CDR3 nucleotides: TGTGCCAGCATCTCGATTACAGGGGGCGCTTGGGAAAAACTGTTTTTT.